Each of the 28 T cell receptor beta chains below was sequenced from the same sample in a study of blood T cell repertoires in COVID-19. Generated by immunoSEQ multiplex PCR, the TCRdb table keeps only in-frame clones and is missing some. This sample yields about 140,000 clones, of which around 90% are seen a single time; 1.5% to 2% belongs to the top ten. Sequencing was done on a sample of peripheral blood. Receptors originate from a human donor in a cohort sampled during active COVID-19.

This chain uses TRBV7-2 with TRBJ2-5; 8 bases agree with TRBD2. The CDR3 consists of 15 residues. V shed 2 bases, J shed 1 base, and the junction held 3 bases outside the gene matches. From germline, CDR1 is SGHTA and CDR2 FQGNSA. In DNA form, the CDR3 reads TGTGCCAGCAGCTTACGTCGGGGGGGCCAAGAGACCCAGTACTTC. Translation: CASSLRRGGQETQYF.

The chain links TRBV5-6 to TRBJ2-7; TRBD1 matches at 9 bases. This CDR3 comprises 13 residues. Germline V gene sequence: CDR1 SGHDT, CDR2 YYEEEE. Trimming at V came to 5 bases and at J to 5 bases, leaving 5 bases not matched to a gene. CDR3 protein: CASSLDRGNEQYF. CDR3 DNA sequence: TGTGCCAGCAGTCTTGACAGGGGGAACGAGCAGTACTTC.

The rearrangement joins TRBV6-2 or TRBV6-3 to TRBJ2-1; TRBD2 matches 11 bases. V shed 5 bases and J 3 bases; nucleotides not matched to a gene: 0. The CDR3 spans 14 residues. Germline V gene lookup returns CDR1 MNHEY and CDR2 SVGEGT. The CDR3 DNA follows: TGTGCCAGCAGTCTAGCGGGAGGCTACAATGAGCAGTTCTTC. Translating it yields CASSLAGGYNEQFF.

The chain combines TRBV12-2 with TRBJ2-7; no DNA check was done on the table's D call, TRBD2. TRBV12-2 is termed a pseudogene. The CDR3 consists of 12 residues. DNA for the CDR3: TGTGCAACGGCCAGGGCGGGGTGGGAGCAGTACTTC. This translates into CATARAGWEQYF.

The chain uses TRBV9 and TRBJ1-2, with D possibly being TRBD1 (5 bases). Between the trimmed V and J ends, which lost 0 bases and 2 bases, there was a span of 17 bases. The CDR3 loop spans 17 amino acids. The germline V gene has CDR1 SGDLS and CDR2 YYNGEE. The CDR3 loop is CASSVANRILPNYGYTF. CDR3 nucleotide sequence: TGTGCCAGCAGCGTAGCTAACAGGATCCTACCGAACTATGGCTACACCTTC.

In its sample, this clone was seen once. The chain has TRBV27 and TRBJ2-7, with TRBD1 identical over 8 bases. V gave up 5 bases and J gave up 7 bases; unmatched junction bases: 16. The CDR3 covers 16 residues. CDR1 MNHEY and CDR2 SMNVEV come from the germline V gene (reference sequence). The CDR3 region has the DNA TGTGCCAGCAGTGCATCCGGGACAGGTTTTGTGGTGGAGCAGTACTTC. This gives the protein CASSASGTGFVVEQYF.

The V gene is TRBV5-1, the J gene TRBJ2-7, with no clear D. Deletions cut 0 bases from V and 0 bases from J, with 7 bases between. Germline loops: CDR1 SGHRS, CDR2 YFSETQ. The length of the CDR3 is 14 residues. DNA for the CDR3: TGCGCCAGCAGCTTGGACAGAGACTCCTACGAGCAGTACTTC. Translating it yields CASSLDRDSYEQYF.

The chain's CDR3 is CASSLRQEKGYTF. As DNA, the CDR3 is TGTGCCAGCAGTTTAAGGCAGGAAAAGGGCTACACCTTC. The chain links TRBV12-3 or TRBV12-4 to TRBJ1-2; unclear D gene. The CDR3 is made up of 13 amino acids. V lost 2 bases, J lost 8 bases, and 12 bases lay in between.

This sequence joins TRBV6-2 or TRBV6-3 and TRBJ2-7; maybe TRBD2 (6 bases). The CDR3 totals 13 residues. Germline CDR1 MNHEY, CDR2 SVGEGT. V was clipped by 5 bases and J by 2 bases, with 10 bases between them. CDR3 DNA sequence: TGTGCCAGCAGTCACGGGGGACCCTACGAGCAGTACTTC. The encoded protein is CASSHGGPYEQYF.

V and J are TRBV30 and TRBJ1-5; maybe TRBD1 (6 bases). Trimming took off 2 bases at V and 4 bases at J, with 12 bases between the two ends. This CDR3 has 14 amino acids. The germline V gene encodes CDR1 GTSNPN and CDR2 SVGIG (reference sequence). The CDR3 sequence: CAWSLQGKNQPQHF. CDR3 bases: TGTGCCTGGAGTCTACAGGGTAAAAATCAGCCCCAGCATTTT.

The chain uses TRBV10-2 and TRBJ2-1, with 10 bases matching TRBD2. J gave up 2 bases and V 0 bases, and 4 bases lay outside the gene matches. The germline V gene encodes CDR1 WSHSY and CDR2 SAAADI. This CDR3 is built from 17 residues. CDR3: CASSESGLAGAYNEQFF. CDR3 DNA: TGCGCCAGCAGTGAGTCCGGGCTAGCGGGGGCCTACAATGAGCAGTTCTTC.

The CDR3 here is CASSPRGGTPYEQYF. CDR3 DNA sequence: TGTGCCAGTAGCCCCCGGGGGGGAACCCCCTACGAGCAGTACTTC. V is TRBV19 and J is TRBJ2-7, with 8 bases aligning to TRBD2. CDR1 LNHDA and CDR2 SQIVND come from the germline V gene (reference sequence). This CDR3 has 15 amino acids. V was clipped by 6 bases and J by 2 bases; unmatched bases: 9.

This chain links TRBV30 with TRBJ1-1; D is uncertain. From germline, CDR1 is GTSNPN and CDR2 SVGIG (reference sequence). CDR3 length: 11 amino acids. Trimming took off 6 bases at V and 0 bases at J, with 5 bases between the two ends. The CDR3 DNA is TGTGCCTGTACAGTGAACACTGAAGCTTTCTTT. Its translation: CACTVNTEAFF.

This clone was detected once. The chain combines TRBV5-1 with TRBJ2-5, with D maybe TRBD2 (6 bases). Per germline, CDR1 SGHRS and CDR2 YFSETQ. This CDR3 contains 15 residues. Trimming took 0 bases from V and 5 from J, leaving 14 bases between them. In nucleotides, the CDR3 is TGCGCCAGCAGCTTGGTAGTAACGGGAGAGGAGACCCAGTACTTC. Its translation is CASSLVVTGEETQYF.

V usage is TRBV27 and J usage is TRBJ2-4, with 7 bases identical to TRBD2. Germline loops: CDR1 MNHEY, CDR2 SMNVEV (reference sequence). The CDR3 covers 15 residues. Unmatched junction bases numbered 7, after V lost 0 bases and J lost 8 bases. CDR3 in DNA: TGTGCCAGCAGTTTATCAAGCGGGAAGGGGTACATTCAGTACTTC. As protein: CASSLSSGKGYIQYF.

The CDR3 DNA reads TGTGCCAGCAGCGACCGGGCCAGGGGGCTCGGCTACACCTTC. Its protein product is CASSDRARGLGYTF. The rearrangement uses TRBV6-6 and TRBJ1-2; 8 bases match TRBD1. The length of the CDR3 is 14 residues. Germline assignment: CDR1 MNHNY and CDR2 SVGAGI (reference sequence). Trimming removed 6 bases from V and 8 bases from J; junction bases left unmatched: 11.

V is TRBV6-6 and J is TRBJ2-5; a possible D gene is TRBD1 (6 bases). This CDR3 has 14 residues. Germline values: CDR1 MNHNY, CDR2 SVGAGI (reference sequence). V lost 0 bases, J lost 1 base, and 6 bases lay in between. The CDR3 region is CASSYSRGQETQYF. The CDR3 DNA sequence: TGTGCCAGCAGTTACTCCAGGGGCCAAGAGACCCAGTACTTC.

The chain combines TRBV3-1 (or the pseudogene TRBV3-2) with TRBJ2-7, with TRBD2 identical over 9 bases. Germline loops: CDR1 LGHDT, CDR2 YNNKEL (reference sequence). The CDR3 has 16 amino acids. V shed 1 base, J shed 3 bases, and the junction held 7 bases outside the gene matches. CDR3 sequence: CASSQGGGAWGYEQYF. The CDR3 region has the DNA TGTGCCAGCAGCCAAGGCGGGGGGGCGTGGGGCTACGAGCAGTACTTC.

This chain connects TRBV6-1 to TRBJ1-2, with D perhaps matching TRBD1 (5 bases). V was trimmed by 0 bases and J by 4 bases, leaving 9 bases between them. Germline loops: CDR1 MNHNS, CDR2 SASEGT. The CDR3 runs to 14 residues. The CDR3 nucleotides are TGTGCCAGCAGTGAAGCAGGGGTCCTCTATGGCTACACCTTC. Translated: CASSEAGVLYGYTF.

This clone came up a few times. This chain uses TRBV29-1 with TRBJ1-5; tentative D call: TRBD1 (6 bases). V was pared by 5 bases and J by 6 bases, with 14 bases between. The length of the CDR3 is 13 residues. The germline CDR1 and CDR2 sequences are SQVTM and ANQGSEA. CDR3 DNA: TGCAGCGTTCTAGGGGGGGAAGGTCAGCCCCAGCATTTT. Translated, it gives CSVLGGEGQPQHF. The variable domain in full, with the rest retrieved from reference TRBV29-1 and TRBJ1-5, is SAVISQKPSRDICQRGTSLTIQCQVDSQVTMMFWYRQQPGQSLTLIATANQGSEATYESGFVIDKFPISRPNLTFSTLTVSNMSPEDSSIYLCSVLGGEGQPQHFGDGTRLSIL.

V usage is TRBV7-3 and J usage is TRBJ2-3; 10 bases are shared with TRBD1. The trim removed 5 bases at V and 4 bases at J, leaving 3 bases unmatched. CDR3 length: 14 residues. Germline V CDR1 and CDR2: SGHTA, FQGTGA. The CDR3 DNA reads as TGTGCCAGCAGCCGGGACAGGGGTCCAGATACGCAGTATTTT. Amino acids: CASSRDRGPDTQYF.

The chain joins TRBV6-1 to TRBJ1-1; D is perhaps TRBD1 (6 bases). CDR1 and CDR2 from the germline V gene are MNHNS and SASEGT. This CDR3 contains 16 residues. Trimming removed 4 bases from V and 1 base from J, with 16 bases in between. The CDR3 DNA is TGTGCCAGCAGTGGGTTCCCAGGGGCATCGAACACTGAAGCTTTCTTT. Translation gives CASSGFPGASNTEAFF.

The CDR3 coding sequence is TGTGCCAGCAGTTCCGGGACAGGGGCCGCTTCTGGAAACACCATATATTTT. The encoded protein is CASSSGTGAASGNTIYF. J is TRBJ1-3 and V is TRBV28, with TRBD1 identical over 10 bases. The CDR3 is 17 amino acids. CDR1 MDHEN and CDR2 SYDVKM come from the germline V gene. V lost 4 bases to trimming and J lost 1 base; unmatched junction nucleotides: 7.

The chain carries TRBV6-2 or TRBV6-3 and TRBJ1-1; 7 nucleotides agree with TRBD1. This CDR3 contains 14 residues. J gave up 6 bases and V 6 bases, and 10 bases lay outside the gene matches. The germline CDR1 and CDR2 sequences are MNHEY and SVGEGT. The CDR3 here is CASSPQGKPPEAFF. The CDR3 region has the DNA TGTGCCAGCAGCCCACAGGGGAAGCCTCCTGAAGCTTTCTTT.

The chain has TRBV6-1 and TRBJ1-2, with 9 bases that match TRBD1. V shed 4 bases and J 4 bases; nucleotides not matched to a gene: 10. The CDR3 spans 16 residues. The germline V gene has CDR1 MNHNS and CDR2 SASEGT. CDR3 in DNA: TGTGCCAGCAGTGCCCCGGGACAGGGAAATGTCTATGGCTACACCTTC. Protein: CASSAPGQGNVYGYTF.

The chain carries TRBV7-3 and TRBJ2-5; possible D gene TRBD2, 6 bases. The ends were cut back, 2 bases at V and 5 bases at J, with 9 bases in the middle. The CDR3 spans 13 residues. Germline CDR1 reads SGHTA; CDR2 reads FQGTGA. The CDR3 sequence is CASSLGGGETQYF. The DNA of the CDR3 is TGTGCCAGCAGCTTAGGCGGAGGGGAGACCCAGTACTTC.

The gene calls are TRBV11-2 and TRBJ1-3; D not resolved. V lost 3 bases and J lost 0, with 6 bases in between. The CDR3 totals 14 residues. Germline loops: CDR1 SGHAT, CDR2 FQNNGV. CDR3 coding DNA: TGTGCCAGCAGCTTTTCGGGCTCTGGAAACACCATATATTTT. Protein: CASSFSGSGNTIYF.

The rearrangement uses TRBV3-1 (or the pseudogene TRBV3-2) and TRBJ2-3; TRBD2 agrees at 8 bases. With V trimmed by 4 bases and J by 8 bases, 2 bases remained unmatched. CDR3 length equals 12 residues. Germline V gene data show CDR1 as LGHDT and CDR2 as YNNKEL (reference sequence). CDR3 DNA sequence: TGTGCCAGCAGCCTACGGGGGGGTACGCAGTATTTT. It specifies CASSLRGGTQYF.